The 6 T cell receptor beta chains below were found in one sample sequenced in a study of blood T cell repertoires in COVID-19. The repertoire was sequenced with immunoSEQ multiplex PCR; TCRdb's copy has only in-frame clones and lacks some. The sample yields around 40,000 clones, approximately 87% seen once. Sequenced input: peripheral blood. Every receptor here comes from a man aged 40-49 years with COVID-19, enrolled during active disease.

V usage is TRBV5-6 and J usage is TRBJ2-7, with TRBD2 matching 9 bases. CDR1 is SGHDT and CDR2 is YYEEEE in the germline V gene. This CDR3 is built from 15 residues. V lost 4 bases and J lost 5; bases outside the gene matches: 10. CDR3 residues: CASSVMGLAQHEQYF. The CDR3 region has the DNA TGTGCCAGCAGCGTAATGGGACTAGCCCAACACGAGCAGTACTTC.

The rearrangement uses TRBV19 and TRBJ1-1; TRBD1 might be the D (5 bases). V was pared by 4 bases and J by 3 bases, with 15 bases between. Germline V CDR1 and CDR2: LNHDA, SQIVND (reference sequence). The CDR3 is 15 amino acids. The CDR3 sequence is CASSKGAPGDTEAFF. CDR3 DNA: TGTGCCAGTAGTAAAGGGGCCCCGGGGGACACTGAAGCTTTCTTT.

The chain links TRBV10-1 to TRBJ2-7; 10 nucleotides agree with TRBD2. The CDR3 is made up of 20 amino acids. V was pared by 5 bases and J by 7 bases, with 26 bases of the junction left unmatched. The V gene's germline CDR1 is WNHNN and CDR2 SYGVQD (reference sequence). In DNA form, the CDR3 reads TGCGCCAGCAGTCATCCGGGACTAGCGACTGAGATACCAGTGGGATGGGAGCAGTACTTC. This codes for CASSHPGLATEIPVGWEQYF.

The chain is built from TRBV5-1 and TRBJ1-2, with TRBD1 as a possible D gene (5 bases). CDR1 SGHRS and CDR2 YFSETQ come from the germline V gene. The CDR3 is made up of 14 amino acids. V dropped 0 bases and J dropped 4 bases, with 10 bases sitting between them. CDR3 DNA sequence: TGCGCCAGCAGCTTGGCGGAGGGGTCCTATGGCTACACCTTC. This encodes CASSLAEGSYGYTF.

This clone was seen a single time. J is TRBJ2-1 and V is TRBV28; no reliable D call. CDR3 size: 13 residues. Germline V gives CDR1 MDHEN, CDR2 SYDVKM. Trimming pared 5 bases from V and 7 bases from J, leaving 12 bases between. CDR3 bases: TGTGCCAGCAGTCACCGTCTAGGTAATGAGCAGTTCTTC. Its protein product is CASSHRLGNEQFF.

CDR3 sequence (DNA): TGTGCCAGCAGCCCCGGTGCTCGTTTTGAGGAGCAGTACTTC. It specifies CASSPGARFEEQYF. The genes are TRBV3-1 (or the pseudogene TRBV3-2) and TRBJ2-7, with D hard to call. Per germline, CDR1 LGHDT and CDR2 YNNKEL (reference sequence). The CDR3 is 14 residues long. Trimming removed 4 bases at V and 7 bases at J, with 17 bases between.